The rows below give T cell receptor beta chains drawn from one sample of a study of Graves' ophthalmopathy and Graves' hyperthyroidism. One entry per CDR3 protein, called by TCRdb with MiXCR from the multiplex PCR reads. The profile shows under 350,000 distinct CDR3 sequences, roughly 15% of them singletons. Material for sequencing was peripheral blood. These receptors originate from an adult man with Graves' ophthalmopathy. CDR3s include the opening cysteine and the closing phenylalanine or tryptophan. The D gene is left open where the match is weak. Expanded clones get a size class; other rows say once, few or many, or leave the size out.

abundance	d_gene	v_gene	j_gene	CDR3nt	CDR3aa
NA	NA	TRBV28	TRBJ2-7	TGTGCCAGCAGTTGGGCCTTTGGGCTAGCGCGCGCTGAGTACTTC	CASSWAFGLARAEYF
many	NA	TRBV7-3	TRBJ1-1	TGTGCCAGCAGCCTCACGTGGAACACTGAAGCTTTCTTT	CASSLTWNTEAFF
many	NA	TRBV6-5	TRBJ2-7	TGTGCCAGCACGGCCACTGACCGAGCCGAGCAGTACTTC	CASTATDRAEQYF
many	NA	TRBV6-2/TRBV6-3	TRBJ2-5	TGTGCCAGCAGTCACCGGAGCAGGCTAGAGACCCAGTACTTC	CASSHRSRLETQYF
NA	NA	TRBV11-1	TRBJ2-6	TGTGCCAGCTTAAGCGGCTCTGGGGCCAACGTCCTGACTTTC	CASLSGSGANVLTF
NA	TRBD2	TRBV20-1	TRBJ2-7	TGCAGTGCCCCGGGTCTAGCGGGAAGTTACGAGCAGTACTTC	CSAPGLAGSYEQYF
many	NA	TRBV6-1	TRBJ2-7	TGTGCCAGCACCCCCCCCTCCTACGAGCAGTACTTC	CASTPPSYEQYF
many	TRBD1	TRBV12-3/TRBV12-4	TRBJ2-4	TGTGCCAGCAGTAACCTCAGGGGGCGAGCCAAAAACATTCAGTACTTC	CASSNLRGRAKNIQYF
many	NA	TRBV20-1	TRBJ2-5	TGCAGTGCACCCCTGGAGACCCAGTACTTC	CSAPLETQYF
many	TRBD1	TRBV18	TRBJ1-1	TGTGCCAGCTCATCAAGACAGGGGGCTGAAGCTTTCTTT	CASSSRQGAEAFF
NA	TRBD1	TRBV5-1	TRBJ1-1	TGCGCCACCAGCCCTGGGACAGGGATTACTGAGGCTTTCTTT	CATSPGTGITEAFF
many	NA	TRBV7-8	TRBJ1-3	TGTGCCAGCAGCTTGCCCAGGGGTACTGGAAACACCATATATTTT	CASSLPRGTGNTIYF
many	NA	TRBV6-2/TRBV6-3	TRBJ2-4	TGTGCCAGCAGTCGGCTCTCCGGTCTAGCCAAAAACATTCAGTACTTC	CASSRLSGLAKNIQYF
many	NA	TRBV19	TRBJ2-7	TGTGCCAGTAAGAGGGGTGGAGGCTTCGACGAGCAGTACTTC	CASKRGGGFDEQYF
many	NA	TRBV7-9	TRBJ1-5	TGTGCCAGCAGCTTAGGCGGGACGGCTCAGCCCCAGCATTTT	CASSLGGTAQPQHF
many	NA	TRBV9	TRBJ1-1	TGTGCCAGCAGCGCCACACCAGGGTATACTGAAGCTTTCTTT	CASSATPGYTEAFF
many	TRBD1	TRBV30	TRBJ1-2	TGTGCCTGGAGTGTCCACAGGGGTACTGGCTATGGCTACACCTTC	CAWSVHRGTGYGYTF
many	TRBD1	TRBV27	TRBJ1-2	TGTGCCAGCAAACCGGGACAGGGGGACTATGGCTACACCTTC	CASKPGQGDYGYTF
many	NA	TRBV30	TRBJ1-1	TGTGCCTGGAGTGTACAACCGAACACTGAAGCTTTCTTT	CAWSVQPNTEAFF
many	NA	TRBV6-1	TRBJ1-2	TGTGCCAGCAGCGAGACAGATATATATGGCTACACCTTC	CASSETDIYGYTF
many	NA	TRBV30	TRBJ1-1	TGTGCCTGGGCGGGGGGGTTCACTGAAGCTTTCTTT	CAWAGGFTEAFF
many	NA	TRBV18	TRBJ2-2	TGTGCCAGCTCACCACCGCAGCGTTTAGGGGAGCTGTTTTTT	CASSPPQRLGELFF
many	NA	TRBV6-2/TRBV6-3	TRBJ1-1	TGTGCCAGCAGTTATGGGGGATCCGGTCCTGAAGCTTTCTTT	CASSYGGSGPEAFF
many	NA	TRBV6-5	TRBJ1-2	TGTGCCAGCAGAACCCGGGTGGGGGTCGGGTATGGCTACACCTTC	CASRTRVGVGYGYTF
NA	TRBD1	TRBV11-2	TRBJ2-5	TGTGCCAGCAGCTCCTGGACAGGGACAGGGACCCAGTACTTC	CASSSWTGTGTQYF
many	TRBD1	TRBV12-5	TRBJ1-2	TGTGCTAGTGGAAATGGGACAGGGACTTATGGCTACACCTTC	CASGNGTGTYGYTF
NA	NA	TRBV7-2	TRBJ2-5	TGTGCCAGCAGCTTAGGTGACGCCAGATTCTCAGAGACCCAGTACTTC	CASSLGDARFSETQYF
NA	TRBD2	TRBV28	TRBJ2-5	TGTGCCAGCAGTTTAGCGGGAGGGCCTTTAGAGACCCAGTACTTC	CASSLAGGPLETQYF
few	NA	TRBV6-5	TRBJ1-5	TGTGCCAGCAGTTACTCGACGGGGGCCGACAGTCAGCCCCAGCATTTT	CASSYSTGADSQPQHF
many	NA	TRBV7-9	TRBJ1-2	TGTGCCGGTGACCGGGTGTTAGCTAACTATGGCTACACCTTC	CAGDRVLANYGYTF
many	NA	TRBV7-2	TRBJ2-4	TGTGCCAGCAGCAAACTAGTTGTAATAGAAAACATTCAGTACTTC	CASSKLVVIENIQYF
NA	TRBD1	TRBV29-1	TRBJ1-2	TGCAGCGCCAGCTCAGGGGGCTATGGCTACACCTTC	CSASSGGYGYTF
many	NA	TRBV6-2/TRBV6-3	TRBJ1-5	TGTGCCAGCAGGGGCTTAAATGTTGATCAGCCCCAGCATTTT	CASRGLNVDQPQHF
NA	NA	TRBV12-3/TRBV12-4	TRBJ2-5	TGTGCCAGCAGTTGGGGCGGGAATCAAGAGACCCAGTACTTC	CASSWGGNQETQYF
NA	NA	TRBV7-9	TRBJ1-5	TGTGCCAGCAGCTTAGGCAGGTCAGTTCAGCCCCAGCATTTT	CASSLGRSVQPQHF
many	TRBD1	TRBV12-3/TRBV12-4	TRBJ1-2	TGTGCCAGCAGTCTCTACAGGGGATCTGGCTACACCTTC	CASSLYRGSGYTF
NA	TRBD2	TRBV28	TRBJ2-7	TGTGCCAGCAGTTTCCAGCGGGAGGACGAGCAGTACTTC	CASSFQREDEQYF
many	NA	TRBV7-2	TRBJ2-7	TGTGCCAGCAGCTCTCGGCACTCCTACGAGCAGTACTTC	CASSSRHSYEQYF
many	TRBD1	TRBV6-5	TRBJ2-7	TGTGCCAGCAGTTTCCGACAGGGGGCAGTCGAGCAGTACTTC	CASSFRQGAVEQYF
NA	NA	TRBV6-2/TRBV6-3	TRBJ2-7	TGTGCCAGCAGTTACGAGGGCCCAACTGAAGAGCAGTACTTC	CASSYEGPTEEQYF
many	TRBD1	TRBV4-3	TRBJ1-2	TGCGCCAGCAGCCACGACAGGGTCATAAGAGAGTACTATGGCTACACCTTC	CASSHDRVIREYYGYTF
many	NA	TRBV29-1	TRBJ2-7	TGCAGCGTTATCAGGGATTACGAGCAGTACTTC	CSVIRDYEQYF
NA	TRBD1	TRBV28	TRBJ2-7	TGTGCCAGCAGGAGACCGGGACAGGGGTTGATGGGCGAGCAGTACTTC	CASRRPGQGLMGEQYF
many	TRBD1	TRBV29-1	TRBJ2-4	TGCAGCGTTGGACAGGGGACGGCCAAAAACATTCAGTACTTC	CSVGQGTAKNIQYF
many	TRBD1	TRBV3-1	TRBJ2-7	TGTGCCAGCAGCCGGGACAGGCGCGAGCAGTACTTC	CASSRDRREQYF
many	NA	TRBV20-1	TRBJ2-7	TGCAGTGCGACAACAGATTACTACGAGCAGTACTTC	CSATTDYYEQYF
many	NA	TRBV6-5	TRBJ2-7	TGTGCCAGCAGTTACGGGTCTGTAGCCTACGAGCAGTACTTC	CASSYGSVAYEQYF
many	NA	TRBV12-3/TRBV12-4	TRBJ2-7	TGTGCCAGCAGCTTCGAAAGCTCCTACGAGCAGTACTTC	CASSFESSYEQYF
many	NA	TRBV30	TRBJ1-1	TGTGCCTCAACGGCAACGGGGACTGAAGCTTTCTTT	CASTATGTEAFF
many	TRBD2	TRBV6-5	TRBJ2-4	TGTGCCAGCAGTTACGAAGCGGGGGTCAAAAACATTCAGTACTTC	CASSYEAGVKNIQYF
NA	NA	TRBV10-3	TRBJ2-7	TGTGCCATCACAAAAGGATCCGAGCAGTACTTC	CAITKGSEQYF
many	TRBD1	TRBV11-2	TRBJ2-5	TGTGCCAGCAGAGACAGGGACCAAGAGACCCAGTACTTC	CASRDRDQETQYF
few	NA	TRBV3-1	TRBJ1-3	TGTGCCAGCAGCCTACGGGCTTCTGTGAACACCATATATTTT	CASSLRASVNTIYF